A selection of T cell receptor beta chains follows, all from one sample in a study of T-cell memory formation after mild COVID-19. TCRdb re-analysed the 5' RACE reads in MiXCR, keeping a single row per CDR3 protein. The sample has fewer than 300,000 distinct CDR3 sequences, approximately 18% seen once. Sequencing was performed on PBMCs or a T cell subset sorted from them (not recorded which). Receptors originate from a man in his late teens or twenties who had mild COVID-19 (a few samples of this study predate the infection). Cell type and time point are not known. The CDR3 runs from the conserved cysteine through the conserved F or W. Each record gives: clone size, V gene, J gene, D gene, CDR3 DNA, CDR3 protein. D genes are given only for firm matches. Some rows have no size entry. The others give once, few or many, or a class for an expanded clone.

abundance: NA; v_gene: TRBV24-1; j_gene: TRBJ1-1; d_gene: NA; CDR3nt: TGTGCCACCAGTGATTTGGGCACACTCAGGCCTGAAGCTTTCTTT; CDR3aa: CATSDLGTLRPEAFF
abundance: many; v_gene: TRBV4-3; j_gene: TRBJ2-1; d_gene: NA; CDR3nt: TGCGCCAGCTCAAAAGGATTGGGAGATCCCAATGAGCAGTTCTTC; CDR3aa: CASSKGLGDPNEQFF
abundance: NA; v_gene: TRBV4-2; j_gene: TRBJ1-1; d_gene: NA; CDR3nt: TGTGCCAGCAGCCAAGAGGGCCAGAGGAACACTGAAGCTTTCTTT; CDR3aa: CASSQEGQRNTEAFF
abundance: NA; v_gene: TRBV7-6; j_gene: TRBJ2-3; d_gene: NA; CDR3nt: TGTGCCAGCAGCCCCACGCTGGCCCGGGCAGATACGCAGTATTTT; CDR3aa: CASSPTLARADTQYF
abundance: NA; v_gene: TRBV9; j_gene: TRBJ2-2; d_gene: TRBD1; CDR3nt: TGTGCCAGCAGCGTAGTACGGACAGGGAGCACCGGGGAGCTGTTTTTT; CDR3aa: CASSVVRTGSTGELFF
abundance: NA; v_gene: TRBV5-6; j_gene: TRBJ2-3; d_gene: TRBD2; CDR3nt: TGTGCCAGCAGCTCGCCACTACTAGCGAGAGGGTTGGATACGCAGTATTTT; CDR3aa: CASSSPLLARGLDTQYF
abundance: NA; v_gene: TRBV29-1; j_gene: TRBJ1-2; d_gene: TRBD1; CDR3nt: TGCAGCGTTGTTAACAGGGGGTATGGCTACACCTTC; CDR3aa: CSVVNRGYGYTF
abundance: many; v_gene: TRBV20-1; j_gene: TRBJ1-2; d_gene: NA; CDR3nt: TGCAGTGCTAGAGAGAACCGTTATGGCTACACCTTC; CDR3aa: CSARENRYGYTF
abundance: NA; v_gene: TRBV9; j_gene: TRBJ1-1; d_gene: NA; CDR3nt: TGTGCCAGCAGCGGTGAGTGGGGGAACACTGAAGCTTTCTTT; CDR3aa: CASSGEWGNTEAFF
abundance: NA; v_gene: TRBV13; j_gene: TRBJ1-1; d_gene: NA; CDR3nt: TGTGCCAGCAGATGGGGCGTGAACACTGAAGCTTTCTTT; CDR3aa: CASRWGVNTEAFF
abundance: NA; v_gene: TRBV4-1; j_gene: TRBJ2-6; d_gene: NA; CDR3nt: TGCGCCAGCAGCCCAAGAGGACACAACTCTGGGGCCAACGTCCTGACTTTC; CDR3aa: CASSPRGHNSGANVLTF
abundance: NA; v_gene: TRBV7-2; j_gene: TRBJ2-5; d_gene: NA; CDR3nt: TGTGCCAGCAGCTTTAGCCAGTTCCAAGAGACCCAGTACTTC; CDR3aa: CASSFSQFQETQYF
abundance: many; v_gene: TRBV5-1; j_gene: TRBJ2-2; d_gene: NA; CDR3nt: TGCGCCAGCAGCCAGACCTACATCGCGAACACCGGGGAGCTGTTTTTT; CDR3aa: CASSQTYIANTGELFF
abundance: few; v_gene: TRBV7-3; j_gene: TRBJ2-2; d_gene: NA; CDR3nt: TGTGCCAGCAGCTGGGCCTCCACCGGGGAGCTGTTTTTT; CDR3aa: CASSWASTGELFF
abundance: many; v_gene: TRBV3-1; j_gene: TRBJ1-2; d_gene: NA; CDR3nt: TGTGCCAGCAGCCCTGACAGGAGTAAACCAGCTAACTATGGCTACACCTTC; CDR3aa: CASSPDRSKPANYGYTF
abundance: once; v_gene: TRBV3-2; j_gene: TRBJ2-3; d_gene: NA; CDR3nt: TGTGCCAGCAGCCAAGAAATTAGCGGGGGCTCGGTGCATACGCAGTATTTT; CDR3aa: CASSQEISGGSVHTQYF
abundance: NA; v_gene: TRBV7-9; j_gene: TRBJ2-7; d_gene: NA; CDR3nt: TGTGCCAGCAGCTTAGGCCCGGGGACCTACGAGCAGTACTTC; CDR3aa: CASSLGPGTYEQYF
abundance: few; v_gene: TRBV2; j_gene: TRBJ2-1; d_gene: TRBD1; CDR3nt: TGTGCCAGCAGAGCCGACAGGGGGGGTTTCAATGAGCAGTTCTTC; CDR3aa: CASRADRGGFNEQFF
abundance: NA; v_gene: TRBV9; j_gene: TRBJ2-5; d_gene: NA; CDR3nt: TGTGCCCGGTGGTACCAAGAGACCCAGTACTTC; CDR3aa: CARWYQETQYF
abundance: NA; v_gene: TRBV10-3; j_gene: TRBJ2-7; d_gene: TRBD1; CDR3nt: TGTGCCATCAGTGCCGGGGACAGGCTAACCGAGCAGTACTTC; CDR3aa: CAISAGDRLTEQYF
abundance: NA; v_gene: TRBV3-1; j_gene: TRBJ1-6; d_gene: NA; CDR3nt: TGTGCCAGTTCGGGACTTTATAATTCACCCCTCCACTTT; CDR3aa: CASSGLYNSPLHF
abundance: few; v_gene: TRBV12-3/TRBV12-4; j_gene: TRBJ2-7; d_gene: NA; CDR3nt: TGTGCCAGCAGTTTTGCCGGTCGGCGGAACGAGCAGTACTTC; CDR3aa: CASSFAGRRNEQYF
abundance: few; v_gene: TRBV7-2; j_gene: TRBJ2-1; d_gene: TRBD2; CDR3nt: TGTGCCAGCAGCTTTGACCCCTTAGCGGGGGGGCTTTACAATGAGCAGTTCTTC; CDR3aa: CASSFDPLAGGLYNEQFF
abundance: few; v_gene: TRBV11-2; j_gene: TRBJ1-5; d_gene: NA; CDR3nt: TGTGCCAGCAGCGATCCCACTACCGGGCAGCCCCAGCATTTT; CDR3aa: CASSDPTTGQPQHF
abundance: few; v_gene: TRBV5-5; j_gene: TRBJ2-1; d_gene: TRBD1; CDR3nt: TGTGCCAGCAGCCGACAGGGTTACCCCACCAATGAGCAGTTCTTC; CDR3aa: CASSRQGYPTNEQFF
abundance: NA; v_gene: TRBV4-1; j_gene: TRBJ2-5; d_gene: NA; CDR3nt: TGCGCCAGCAGCCAAGTGGTCGGACAAGAGACCCAGTACTTC; CDR3aa: CASSQVVGQETQYF
abundance: NA; v_gene: TRBV7-8; j_gene: TRBJ1-4; d_gene: NA; CDR3nt: TGTGCCAGCAGCCGAAGTCCAACTAATGAAAAACTGTTTTTT; CDR3aa: CASSRSPTNEKLFF
abundance: few; v_gene: TRBV4-1; j_gene: TRBJ1-2; d_gene: TRBD1; CDR3nt: TGCGCCAGCAGCCAAGACGGACAGGGAAAAAACTATGGCTACACCTTC; CDR3aa: CASSQDGQGKNYGYTF
abundance: NA; v_gene: TRBV28; j_gene: TRBJ2-3; d_gene: NA; CDR3nt: TGTGCCAGCAGACTCAGGTTCTCCGACCTACTCACAGATACGCAGTATTTT; CDR3aa: CASRLRFSDLLTDTQYF
abundance: NA; v_gene: TRBV5-1; j_gene: TRBJ2-5; d_gene: NA; CDR3nt: TGCGCCAGCAGCTTGGTAGCGGCCCCCTTGGGGACCCAGTACTTC; CDR3aa: CASSLVAAPLGTQYF
abundance: few; v_gene: TRBV20-1; j_gene: TRBJ1-4; d_gene: NA; CDR3nt: TGCAGTGCCATGGTCAGGGGCGCTGAAAAACTGTTTTTT; CDR3aa: CSAMVRGAEKLFF
abundance: few; v_gene: TRBV6-2/TRBV6-3; j_gene: TRBJ1-1; d_gene: TRBD1; CDR3nt: TGTGCCAGCAGTTACTCTGTGGACAGGGCGTACACTGAAGCTTTCTTT; CDR3aa: CASSYSVDRAYTEAFF
abundance: NA; v_gene: TRBV2; j_gene: TRBJ1-3; d_gene: TRBD1; CDR3nt: TGTGCCAGCACTCCAAGGGGGCCGGGGCTATCTTTT; CDR3aa: CASTPRGPGLSF
abundance: NA; v_gene: TRBV7-9; j_gene: TRBJ1-1; d_gene: NA; CDR3nt: TGTGCCAGCAGCTTAGCTGTTCCAGTGAACACTGAAGCTTTCTTT; CDR3aa: CASSLAVPVNTEAFF
abundance: few; v_gene: TRBV28; j_gene: TRBJ2-3; d_gene: NA; CDR3nt: TGTGCCAGCAGCCCAGGGGTGGCGGCCTCAGATACGCAGTATTTT; CDR3aa: CASSPGVAASDTQYF
abundance: few; v_gene: TRBV6-2/TRBV6-3; j_gene: TRBJ1-2; d_gene: NA; CDR3nt: TGTGCCAGCAGTTATGGGACCTTTGATGGCTACACCTTC; CDR3aa: CASSYGTFDGYTF
abundance: NA; v_gene: TRBV27; j_gene: TRBJ1-1; d_gene: TRBD1; CDR3nt: TGTGCCAGCAGGAGACAGGGGCTGCACACTGAAGCTTTCTTT; CDR3aa: CASRRQGLHTEAFF
abundance: few; v_gene: TRBV6-5; j_gene: TRBJ2-5; d_gene: TRBD2; CDR3nt: TGTGCCAGCAGTTACTCGGGACTAACTCAAGAGACCCAGTACTTC; CDR3aa: CASSYSGLTQETQYF
abundance: NA; v_gene: TRBV9; j_gene: TRBJ2-1; d_gene: NA; CDR3nt: TGTGCCAGCAGCGTAGGGACAGTCAACAATGAGCAGTTCTTC; CDR3aa: CASSVGTVNNEQFF
abundance: few; v_gene: TRBV7-6; j_gene: TRBJ2-5; d_gene: TRBD1; CDR3nt: TGTGCCAGCAGCTTATCGGGGACAGGGCGAGAGACCCAGTACTTC; CDR3aa: CASSLSGTGRETQYF
abundance: NA; v_gene: TRBV14; j_gene: TRBJ1-2; d_gene: NA; CDR3nt: TGTGCCAGCAGCCGCTCTTGGACAGCCAGCACTGGCTACACCTTC; CDR3aa: CASSRSWTASTGYTF
abundance: NA; v_gene: TRBV6-5; j_gene: TRBJ2-1; d_gene: TRBD2; CDR3nt: TGTGCCAGCAGTTACGGGACTAGCGGCAATGAGCAGTTCTTC; CDR3aa: CASSYGTSGNEQFF
abundance: NA; v_gene: TRBV5-1; j_gene: TRBJ1-2; d_gene: TRBD1; CDR3nt: TGCGCCAGCAGCTTCCCCCCAGGGGGCGACTATGGCTACACCTTC; CDR3aa: CASSFPPGGDYGYTF
abundance: NA; v_gene: TRBV6-6; j_gene: TRBJ1-3; d_gene: NA; CDR3nt: TGTGCCAGCAGTTACGTCGGGGAAGGAGGAAACACCATATATTTT; CDR3aa: CASSYVGEGGNTIYF
abundance: few; v_gene: TRBV10-3; j_gene: TRBJ1-5; d_gene: NA; CDR3nt: TGTGCCATCAGTGATGCGGGGCAGCCCCAGCATTTT; CDR3aa: CAISDAGQPQHF
abundance: NA; v_gene: TRBV4-1; j_gene: TRBJ2-7; d_gene: NA; CDR3nt: TGCGCCAGCAGCCAAATGGACAGCCCCTCCTACGAGCAGTACTTC; CDR3aa: CASSQMDSPSYEQYF